This T cell receptor beta chain was recorded in a study of cytomegalovirus exposure and HLA in healthy donors. PCR was performed using 60 Vbeta and 13 Jbeta primers. Generated by immunoSEQ multiplex PCR, the TCRdb table keeps only in-frame clones and is missing some. The sample has 150,000 to 200,000 clones, approximately 85% seen once. Germline V CDR1 and CDR2: MDHEN, SYDVKM. CDR3 size: 13 residues. V was clipped by 2 bases and J by 2 bases, with 4 bases between them. This chain connects TRBV28 to TRBJ1-5, with D unclear. The receptor comes from a woman in her fifties or sixties in good health and CMV-seropositive. The sample taken for sequencing was PBMCs. Here the CDR3 reads CASSLQGNQPQHF. In nucleotides, the CDR3 is TGTGCCAGCAGTTTACAGGGCAATCAGCCCCAGCATTTT. The full variable domain, in which reference TRBV28 and TRBJ1-5 provide the parts outside the CDR3, is DVKVTQSSRYLVKRTGEKVFLECVQDMDHENMFWYRQDPGLGLRLIYFSYDVKMKEKGDIPEGYSVSREKKERFSLILESASTNQTSMYLCASSLQGNQPQHFGDGTRLSIL.